The 10 T cell receptor beta chains reported below all come from one sample, sequenced in a study of human T cells and chemical hapten exposure. As to time point: patch test 2, 6 weeks after DPC sensitization. The treatment was: therapeutic diphenylcyclopropenone sensitization with weekly scalp DPC. TCRdb itself ran the RACE reads through MiXCR, one entry per CDR3 protein. The table has tens of thousands of distinct CDR3 sequences, 7.5% to 9.5% seen once; the top ten hold around 3%. The sequences come from whole blood, collected in connection with sensitization to the hapten diphenylcyclopropenone (DPC). Receptors were obtained from a woman between 45 and 60 years old with alopecia areata. Some clones in this sample may be carry-over from other donors' samples.

In this sample, this clonotype turned up a few times. The junction shows a germline mismatch at one end, possibly a read error. The rearrangement uses TRBV20-1 and TRBJ2-5; D tentatively reads TRBD1 or TRBD2 (5 bases each). The germline V gene has CDR1 DFQATT and CDR2 SNEGSKA (reference sequence). This CDR3 contains 9 residues. CDR3 coding DNA: TGCAGTGCTAGAGATTGGGGACCGTTC. Its translation is CSARDWGPF.

The V gene is TRBV12-3 or TRBV12-4, the J gene TRBJ2-7; tentative D call: TRBD2 (7 bases). The CDR3 runs to 13 residues. V was clipped by 10 bases and J by 6 bases, with 19 bases between them. Written as DNA, the CDR3 is TGTGCCACCCGGCAAGGGGGAGGGTCCGAGCAGTACTTC. Translating it yields CATRQGGGSEQYF.

This clonotype was detected ten times or more. The chain links TRBV2 to TRBJ1-1; D is undetermined. Germline loops: CDR1 SNHLY, CDR2 FYNNEI. CDR3 size: 14 residues. V was trimmed by 3 bases and J by 3 bases, leaving 11 bases between them. DNA for the CDR3: TGTGCCAGCAGTGAGCAGCCTGGGGACACTGAAGCTTTCTTT. It specifies CASSEQPGDTEAFF.

This clonotype was detected many times. This chain connects TRBV7-6 to TRBJ1-1; D is possibly TRBD1 (5 bases). The CDR3 covers 15 residues. V was pared by 6 bases and J by 6 bases, with 20 bases between. Per the germline V gene, CDR1 is SGHVS and CDR2 is FNYEAQ. Here the CDR3 DNA reads TGTGCCAGCAGACTCTTATGGCAGGGTGACGCTGAAGCTTTCTTT. Protein: CASRLLWQGDAEAFF.

This clonotype was seen more than once but under ten times. The chain links TRBV7-9 to TRBJ2-4; D possibly corresponds to TRBD1 (6 bases). CDR1 SEHNR and CDR2 FQNEAQ come from the germline V gene (reference sequence). V lost 5 bases and J lost 3, with 11 bases in between. CDR3 length: 14 amino acids. The CDR3 DNA follows: TGTGCCAGCAGCCCTCCGGACAGCAAAAACATTCAGTACTTC. Residues: CASSPPDSKNIQYF.

This clonotype was detected a few times. The V gene is TRBV7-2, the J gene TRBJ2-3; no reliable D call. This CDR3 has 14 residues. V lost 1 base and J 4 bases, leaving 9 bases between the germline ends. CDR1 and CDR2 from the germline V gene are SGHTA and FQGNSA. The CDR3 protein is CASSLGLDADTQYF. The DNA of the CDR3 is TGTGCCAGCAGCTTAGGGCTCGACGCAGATACGCAGTATTTT.

The genes are TRBV27 and TRBJ2-1; D unresolved. Germline CDR1 and CDR2: MNHEY and SMNVEV (reference sequence). V was shortened by 1 base and J by 10 bases, with 14 bases between the two germline ends. There are 14 residues in the CDR3. CDR3 nucleotide sequence: TGTGCCAGCAGTTTATATTCCCCGACGGGCGAGCAGTTCTTC. This codes for CASSLYSPTGEQFF.

The rearrangement joins TRBV28 to TRBJ2-7; D gene ambiguous. CDR1 MDHEN and CDR2 SYDVKM come from the germline V gene. With 2 bases removed from V and 7 bases from J, the gap between germline ends came to 3 bases. There are 10 residues in the CDR3. The CDR3 DNA is TGTGCCAGCAGTTTACGAGAGCAGTACTTC. It encodes CASSLREQYF.

There are a few counts of this clonotype. The gene calls are TRBV3-1 and TRBJ1-2; D is possibly TRBD1 (6 bases). Trimming took off 2 bases at V and 4 bases at J, with 8 bases between the two ends. Germline CDR1 is LGHDT and CDR2 is YNNKEL (reference sequence). This CDR3 contains 13 residues. The CDR3 nucleotides are TGTGCCAGCAGCCAACCGGACAGCTATGGCTACACCTTC. Translated: CASSQPDSYGYTF.

The chain combines TRBV7-2 with TRBJ1-4; D possibly corresponds to TRBD1 (6 bases). The CDR3 totals 14 residues. Germline values: CDR1 SGHTA, CDR2 FQGNSA. The V gene lost 5 bases and the J gene lost 8 bases, with 15 bases spanning the gap. The CDR3 here is CASSPSGVGEKLFF. In DNA form, the CDR3 reads TGTGCCAGCAGCCCATCAGGGGTAGGCGAAAAACTGTTTTTT.